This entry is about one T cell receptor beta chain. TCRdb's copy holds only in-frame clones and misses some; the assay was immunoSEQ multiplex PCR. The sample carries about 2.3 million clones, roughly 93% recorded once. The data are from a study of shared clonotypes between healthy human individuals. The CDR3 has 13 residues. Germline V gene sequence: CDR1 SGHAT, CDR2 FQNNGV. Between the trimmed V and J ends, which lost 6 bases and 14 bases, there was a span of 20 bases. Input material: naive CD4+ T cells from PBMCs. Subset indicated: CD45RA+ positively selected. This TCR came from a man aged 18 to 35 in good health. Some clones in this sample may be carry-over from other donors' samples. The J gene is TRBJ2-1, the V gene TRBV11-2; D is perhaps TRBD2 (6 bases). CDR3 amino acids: CASRPVADPQEFF. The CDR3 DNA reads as TGTGCCAGCAGGCCCGTAGCGGACCCCCAAGAGTTCTTC.